This record concerns one T cell receptor beta chain sequence. Next came a second PCR, run for about 7 to 12 cycles, which used a sample-barcoded 5' primer along with a J-beta primer mix. From the 5' RACE reads, TCRdb called clonotypes with MiXCR, one entry per CDR3 protein. The sample holds some 800,000 distinct CDR3 sequences; more than 20% are singletons and the top ten take more than 3%. Per germline, CDR1 SGDLS and CDR2 YYNGEE. Deletions cut 0 bases from V and 10 bases from J, with 11 bases between. This CDR3 is built from 13 residues. The entry originates in a study of blood T cells in healthy people across ages. These same records also appear under a second study, on T cells of mothers and their children.

The J gene is TRBJ2-1, the V gene TRBV9; D is uncertain. The sequence was obtained from a boy aged 5 to 17 in good health. Input material: blood. CDR3 region: CASSVAQDLEQFF. DNA of the CDR3: TGTGCCAGCAGCGTAGCCCAGGATTTAGAGCAGTTCTTC. Filled out from reference TRBV9 and TRBJ2-1, the complete variable domain reads DSGVTQTPKHLITATGQRVTLRCSPRSGDLSVYWYQQSLDQGLQFLIQYYNGEERAKGNILERFSAQQFPDLHSELNLSSLELGDSALYFCASSVAQDLEQFFGPGTRLTVL.